This TCR beta chain was captured in a study of T and B cells in COVID-19 patients (dated by TCRdb to about 2020). Concerning the study at large: Using TRB and IGH repertoire sequencing of peripheral blood, the study characterized adaptive immunity in COVID-19 patients who had active infection or had recovered. A recovered cohort included 15 to 19 patients who provided about 20 samples, and most of these patients had mild to moderate COVID-19 treated on an outpatient basis. For the repertoire analyses, the comparison was an age-matched reference group of approximately 39 healthy donors who were negative for COVID-19 antibodies. The repository of TCR and BCR sequences included 55 to 75 time points from around 39 patients, and more than 8 million TCR sequences were analysed. Comorbidities linked to unfavorable COVID-19 outcome were present in 18 of 20 patients in the active-infection cohort. In the active-infection cohort, about 60% of the roughly 20 patients were critically ill and required mechanical ventilation or ECMO. Patients in the recovered cohort had a median age of almost 35 years, compared with around 70 years for patients in the active-infection cohort. A couple of patients were included in both the recovered and active cohorts because samples were available from active disease and after recovery. Up to 9 follow-up blood samples were collected per patient, with some samples spanning different disease stages in the same individual.

The listed sequencing device is Illumina MiSeq. TRB rearrangements were amplified by multiplex PCR with BIOMED2 TRB-A/B primer pools. Illumina-compatible adapters and 7-nucleotide sample barcodes were added to the amplicons in two consecutive PCRs. All library PCRs used Phusion HS II polymerase. Amplicons were gel-purified with the NucleoSpin Gel and PCR Clean-up kit, quantified on Qubit, and pooled at around 4 nM. The quality of the amplicon pool was checked on an Agilent 2100 Bioanalyzer prior to Illumina next-generation sequencing. From the authors' description of their analysis: MiXCR 3.0.8 with the default MiXCR reference library was used to annotate TRB rearrangements. Non-productive reads and sequences with fewer than 2 reads were excluded, and each unique CDR3 nucleotide sequence counted as one clone. Clonality, diversity, richness and V-J gene usage were computed in R 3.5.1. GLIPH2 was used for TCR clustering by CDR3 similarity, and generation probabilities were calculated by OLGA. Only GLIPH2 clusters containing at least four unique TCR clonotypes present in at least three individuals were kept. TCRdb reprocessing: public reads trimmed at Q25 with fastp, clones called with MiXCR, in-frame beta chains kept. For every CDR3 protein sequence, its rows merge into one entry that carries the most common genes and DNA. None of the V and J calls come from the authors' own analysis; TCRdb made them. The sample table contains about 7,800 distinct CDR3 sequences; only one count was recorded for 40% of them. About 3.3% of the sample belongs to the ten largest clones.

TRB repertoires were amplified using roughly 220-550 ng of genomic DNA isolated from blood. Worth noting for this clonotype: Its antigen is still unknown. No much larger clonotype is one base removed from it; base qualities were not supplied.

Overall study outcomes, separate from this receptor: The cohort was considered too small to assess HLA contributions to COVID-19 susceptibility or severity. Specific T cell subsets (CD4+/Treg/CD8+) and sorted SARS-CoV-2-responsive or tetramer+ T cells had not yet been sequenced, with those experiments still ongoing. TRB repertoires were highly clonal in active COVID-19, whereas diversity and richness at recovery rose above healthy donor levels. The reported TCR clusters were said to need prospective validation before any clinical use. A total of over 2,000 TCR clusters were exclusive to the recovered cohort, and approximately 31 of those clusters were low-pGen clusters. Blood samples obtained from mildly ill patients during symptoms, as well as early samples obtained from severe cases, were available only in scarce numbers. In patients with COVID-19, the usage of TRBV/TRBJ genes was reported to be strongly skewed.

This TCR came from a human donor who had recovered from COVID-19. Sequencing input: blood.

At the DNA level, the sequence is TGTGCCAGCAGTTACGCAGGGAGTGAGCAGTACTTC. It is translated as CASSYAGSEQYF. This receptor chain uses TRBV6-5 and TRBJ2-7; the D segment might be TRBD1 or TRBD2, since each matches 5 bases. Deletion took 2 bases off V and 7 bases off J, with a span of 9 bases between the germline ends. The CDR3 starts with the cysteine, ends with the phenylalanine, and has 12 residues. Solely the CDR3 DNA is kept, with 36 bases framed from the first base. CDR1 and CDR2, per the germline V gene, are MNHEY and SVGAGI.